This T cell receptor beta chain was documented in a study of T cell repertoires in cytomegalovirus infection. Across the whole study: Matching HLA type and CMV infection were both indicated by public TCR beta signatures. Study-wide results and caveats: Cumulated frequencies of public TCR beta families served to identify carriers of CMV plus the relevant HLA.

A remark on this clonotype: Its antigen is as yet unknown.

One entry per CDR3 protein results from TCRdb running MiXCR on the reads. The data contain about 52,000 distinct CDR3 sequences, more than 15% of them seen just once; the ten biggest clones take up about two thirds. This CDR3 is built from 15 residues. CDR1 is SEHNR, CDR2 FQNEAQ, per germline (reference sequence). V shed 8 bases and J shed 6 bases, with 22 bases lying between them. The genes are TRBV7-9 and TRBJ1-1; D is ambiguous. The receptor was derived from a human donor in good health (CMV status not recorded). Some clones in this sample may be carry-over from other donors' samples. The sample here was CD8+ T cells from cultured PBMCs, taken from culture after CMV antigen stimulation. The CDR3 sequence: CASSLSERSRAEAFF. As DNA, the CDR3 is TGTGCCAGCTCCCTTTCGGAACGATCACGGGCTGAAGCTTTCTTT.